This entry features one TCR beta chain sequence. The record originates from a study of blood T cell repertoires in COVID-19. Some clones are missing from TCRdb's copy, which holds only in-frame ones; the method was immunoSEQ multiplex PCR. The table includes approximately 65,000 clones, roughly 80% detected once. This CDR3 is 14 amino acids long. The V gene lost 5 bases and the J gene lost 9 bases, with 14 bases spanning the gap. CDR1 and CDR2 from the germline V gene are SGHTA and FQGTGA. Cohort allocation depended upon clinical history that participants reported. The chain recombines TRBV7-3 with TRBJ1-6; TRBD1 is a possible D gene (6 bases). The receptor was derived from a woman between 40 and 55 years old with acute COVID-19. Specimen: PBMCs or T cells enriched from blood (not recorded which). CDR3 residues: CASSQGTTGSPLHF. The CDR3 bases are TGTGCCAGCAGCCAGGGGACAACCGGTTCACCCCTCCACTTT.